The 28 T cell receptor beta chains given below trace back to one sample, sequenced in a study of cytomegalovirus exposure and HLA in healthy donors. PCR primers comprised 60 Vbeta and 13 Jbeta primers. TCRdb's copy holds only in-frame clones and misses some; the assay was immunoSEQ multiplex PCR. The sample yields 150,000 to 160,000 clones, approximately 85% seen once. Sequenced: PBMCs. Receptors were obtained from a woman aged 18-29 years in good health and CMV-seronegative.

The rearrangement links TRBV7-2 to TRBJ1-2; tentative D call: TRBD1 (5 bases). Germline CDR1 is SGHTA and CDR2 is FQGNSA. The CDR3 runs 15 residues. With 1 base removed from V and 4 bases from J, the gap between germline ends came to 13 bases. The CDR3 loop reads CASSLVVGALYGYTF. In DNA form, the CDR3 reads TGTGCCAGCAGCTTAGTGGTAGGGGCGCTCTATGGCTACACCTTC.

The chain links TRBV7-2 to TRBJ2-5; 10 bases match TRBD2. The V segment lost 7 bases and the J segment 1 base; nucleotides outside the gene matches: 6. The CDR3 covers 15 residues. CDR1 is SGHTA and CDR2 is FQGNSA in the germline V gene. CDR3 coding DNA: TGTGCCAGCACCATCCTAGCGGGGGCCCAAGAGACCCAGTACTTC. It encodes CASTILAGAQETQYF.

The chain uses TRBV27 and TRBJ2-7, with D tentatively TRBD1 (6 bases). Germline assignment: CDR1 MNHEY and CDR2 SMNVEV (reference sequence). V shed 2 bases and J shed 3 bases, with 14 bases lying between them. This CDR3 contains 15 residues. Written as DNA, the CDR3 is TGTGCCAGCAGTTTAGGGAGAAAAGGGGGCTACGAGCAGTACTTC. It specifies CASSLGRKGGYEQYF.

The chain links TRBV5-1 to TRBJ1-5; possibly TRBD1 for D (5 bases). The ends were cut back, 3 bases at V and 0 bases at J, with 10 bases in the middle. Germline V gene lookup returns CDR1 SGHRS and CDR2 YFSETQ. This CDR3 has 15 residues. The DNA for the CDR3 is TGCGCCAGCAGCTCCGTCGGGGGTAGCAATCAGCCCCAGCATTTT. Protein product: CASSSVGGSNQPQHF.

The chain is built from TRBV5-6 and TRBJ1-6, with D maybe TRBD1 (5 bases). The germline V and J ends were trimmed by 5 bases and 12 bases, with 18 bases remaining between them. The CDR3 runs to 14 residues. Germline CDR1 is SGHDT and CDR2 is YYEEEE. The CDR3 protein is CASRPGAGGEPLHF. Here the CDR3 DNA reads TGTGCCAGCAGACCTGGGGCGGGGGGAGAACCCCTCCACTTT.

The chain recombines TRBV27 with TRBJ1-1, with a weak D call TRBD1 (6 bases). The CDR3 is 14 residues long. CDR1 and CDR2 (germline): MNHEY, SMNVEV (reference sequence). The ends were cut back, 4 bases at V and 5 bases at J, with 14 bases in the middle. CDR3 residues: CASSSTWGRTEAFF. DNA for the CDR3: TGTGCCAGCAGTTCCACATGGGGGCGTACTGAAGCTTTCTTT.

V gene TRBV4-3 combines with J gene TRBJ2-5; 10 nucleotides align to TRBD2. With the DNA end fitting TRBJ2-7 better, the J assignment may be wrong. The germline gives CDR1 LGHNA, CDR2 YSLEER. CDR3 size: 15 residues. The CDR3 loop reads CASSRGSGGIYEQYF. The CDR3 nucleotides read TGCGCCAGCAGCCGAGGTAGCGGGGGGATATACGAGCAGTACTTC.

This chain connects TRBV2 to TRBJ1-3; 7 bases are a match to TRBD1. The CDR3 contains 14 residues. In germline, CDR1 is SNHLY, CDR2 FYNNEI. V gave up 8 bases and J gave up 0 bases; unmatched junction bases: 4. DNA of the CDR3: TGTGCCAGCCGGGACAGTTTCTCTGGAAACACCATATATTTT. It is translated as CASRDSFSGNTIYF.

This clone was recorded once. This chain uses TRBV5-1 with TRBJ2-5, with TRBD2 matching over 9 bases. V was pared by 0 bases and J by 1 base, with 1 base of the junction left unmatched. This CDR3 is 15 amino acids long. From germline, CDR1 is SGHRS and CDR2 YFSETQ. CDR3 nucleotides: TGCGCCAGCAGCTTGGTAGCGGGGGCCCAAGAGACCCAGTACTTC. It specifies CASSLVAGAQETQYF.

V is TRBV7-9 and J is TRBJ2-5; TRBD2 matches 8 bases. This CDR3 has 16 amino acids. V lost 3 bases and J lost 1; bases outside the gene matches: 7. Germline CDR1 and CDR2: SEHNR and FQNEAQ (reference sequence). DNA for the CDR3: TGTGCCAGCAGCTTCGGTAGCGGGAACTTCCAAGAGACCCAGTACTTC. Amino acids: CASSFGSGNFQETQYF.

The rearrangement joins TRBV5-4 to TRBJ2-5; D remains ambiguous. The CDR3 extends over 11 amino acids. Germline CDR1 is SGHNT and CDR2 is YYREEE (reference sequence). V dropped 1 base and J dropped 5 bases, with 3 bases sitting between them. CDR3 loop: CASSLYETQYF. As DNA, the CDR3 is TGTGCCAGCAGCTTGTATGAGACCCAGTACTTC.

V is TRBV30 and J is TRBJ1-1, with D possibly matching TRBD1 (6 bases). The V gene lost 5 bases and the J gene lost 10 bases, with 14 bases spanning the gap. Germline loops: CDR1 GTSNPN, CDR2 SVGIG (reference sequence). The CDR3 extends over 11 amino acids. The CDR3 reads CAWGATGTAFF. CDR3 in DNA: TGTGCCTGGGGGGCCACAGGGACAGCTTTCTTT.

V gene TRBV19 combines with J gene TRBJ2-6; D unresolved. CDR1 and CDR2 (germline): LNHDA, SQIVND (reference sequence). The CDR3 runs 13 residues. The germline V and J ends were trimmed by 4 bases and 1 base, with 2 bases remaining between them. This CDR3 reads CASSTSGANVLTF. The CDR3 DNA reads TGTGCCAGTAGTACTTCTGGGGCCAACGTCCTGACTTTC. Drawing the rest from reference TRBV19 and TRBJ2-6, the complete variable domain is DGGITQSPKYLFRKEGQNVTLSCEQNLNHDAMYWYRQDPGQGLRLIYYSQIVNDFQKGDIAEGYSVSREKKESFPLTVTSAQKNPTAFYLCASSTSGANVLTFGAGSRLTVL.

This chain links TRBV5-1 with TRBJ2-5, with 7 positions matching TRBD1. The CDR3 is made up of 14 amino acids. Losses at the gene ends were 4 bases for V and 5 bases for J; bases not matched to a gene: 8. Germline assignment: CDR1 SGHRS and CDR2 YFSETQ. CDR3 nucleotides: TGCGCCAGCAGCCTACCGACAGGGTTCGAGACCCAGTACTTC. Amino acids: CASSLPTGFETQYF.

The J gene is TRBJ1-4, the V gene TRBV19, with a possible D match to TRBD1 (5 bases). The CDR3 is made up of 15 amino acids. Germline V CDR1 and CDR2: LNHDA, SQIVND (reference sequence). With 3 bases removed from V and 5 bases from J, the gap between germline ends came to 13 bases. The CDR3 coding sequence is TGTGCCAGTAGTATCGTTACAGGAAAAAATGAAAAACTGTTTTTT. It yields the protein CASSIVTGKNEKLFF.

The V call is TRBV7-9, the J call TRBJ2-2, with 9 bases aligning to TRBD1. This CDR3 has 17 residues. V shed 0 bases and J 4 bases; nucleotides not matched to a gene: 6. Germline lookup yields CDR1 SEHNR and CDR2 FQNEAQ (reference sequence). The CDR3 coding sequence is TGTGCCAGCAGCTTAGCGTTGGAGACAGGGGGCACCGGGGAGCTGTTTTTT. Its translation is CASSLALETGGTGELFF. Full variable domain (rest looked up from reference TRBV7-9 and TRBJ2-2): DTGVSQNPRHKITKRGQNVTFRCDPISEHNRLYWYRQTLGQGPEFLTYFQNEAQLEKSRLLSDRFSAERPKGSFSTLEIQRTEQGDSAMYLCASSLALETGGTGELFFGEGSRLTVL.

The chain employs TRBV15 and TRBJ1-5, with a possible D match to TRBD1 (5 bases). The CDR3 consists of 12 residues. Trimming left V 5 bases short and J 7 bases short, with 9 bases between. Germline assignment: CDR1 LNHNV and CDR2 YYDKDF (reference sequence). The CDR3 sequence is CATSGARQPQHF. In DNA form, the CDR3 reads TGTGCCACCAGCGGGGCGAGGCAGCCCCAGCATTTT.

This clone is a singleton in its sample. A read error may produce the germline difference seen at one junction end. The rearrangement joins TRBV11-2 to TRBJ2-1; 8 bases align to TRBD1. Germline V gives CDR1 SGHAT, CDR2 FQNNGV. The CDR3 contains 16 residues. The CDR3: CASSPRTGSFYNKQFF. CDR3 coding DNA: TGTGCCAGCAGCCCTCGGACAGGGAGCTTCTACAATAAGCAGTTCTTC. Together with reference TRBV11-2 and TRBJ2-1, the CDR3 gives the full variable domain: EAGVAQSPRYKIIEKRQSVAFWCNPISGHATLYWYQQILGQGPKLLIQFQNNGVVDDSQLPKDRFSAERLKGVDSTLKIQPAKLEDSAVYLCASSPRTGSFYNKQFFGPGTRLTVL.

V usage is TRBV5-5 and J usage is TRBJ2-7, with TRBD1 matching over 8 bases. Germline V lookup: CDR1 SGHKS, CDR2 YYEKEE (reference sequence). The CDR3 runs to 14 residues. The ends lost 2 bases at V and 3 bases at J; junction bases unmatched: 4. CDR3 in amino acids: CASSFGQGRYEQYF. CDR3 DNA sequence: TGTGCCAGCAGCTTCGGACAGGGACGCTACGAGCAGTACTTC.

V usage is TRBV28 and J usage is TRBJ1-1, with a tentative D call TRBD1 (5 bases). Germline V gene sequence: CDR1 MDHEN, CDR2 SYDVKM. V was cut by 2 bases and J by 5 bases, with 12 bases left in between. This CDR3 comprises 14 residues. In DNA, the CDR3 is TGTGCCAGCAGTTTACCAGGGCCCTTGACTGAAGCTTTCTTT. Its protein product is CASSLPGPLTEAFF.

This chain links TRBV4-1 with TRBJ2-1; D is unclear. The germline gives CDR1 MGHRA, CDR2 YSYEKL. CDR3 length equals 13 residues. V dropped 1 base and J dropped 7 bases, with 8 bases sitting between them. The CDR3 reads CASSQGVGNEQFF. The CDR3 DNA is TGCGCCAGCAGCCAAGGCGTCGGGAATGAGCAGTTCTTC.

The V call is TRBV6-5, the J call TRBJ2-1; 10 nucleotides align to TRBD1. After removal of 2 bases from V and 9 bases from J, the junction contained 4 bases not matched to a gene. Germline V gene data show CDR1 as MNHEY and CDR2 as SVGAGI. The length of the CDR3 is 14 residues. CDR3 nucleotides: TGTGCCAGCAGTTACCAGGGGACAGGGGTTGAGCAGTTCTTC. It yields the protein CASSYQGTGVEQFF.

The chain recombines TRBV6-5 with TRBJ2-5, with a tentative D call TRBD2 (6 bases). The DNA end favors TRBJ2-7, so the J call may be wrong. The germline V gene encodes CDR1 MNHEY and CDR2 SVGAGI. The CDR3 is 16 amino acids. The CDR3 coding sequence is TGTGCCAGCAGTTACCGCGGACCGGGCGGGACCTACGAGCAGTACTTC. This encodes CASSYRGPGGTYEQYF.

The V call is TRBV20-1, the J call TRBJ2-3; no definite D call. The CDR3 spans 11 residues. Looked up from germline, CDR1 is DFQATT and CDR2 is SNEGSKA (reference sequence). Deletions cut 4 bases from V and 0 bases from J, with 2 bases between. CDR3 nucleotide sequence: TGCAGTGCTACGAGCACAGATACGCAGTATTTT. This codes for CSATSTDTQYF.

The chain uses TRBV7-2 and TRBJ2-7; D is perhaps TRBD2 (6 bases). Trimming removed 1 base from V and 1 base from J, with 8 bases in between. Germline CDR1 reads SGHTA; CDR2 reads FQGNSA. This CDR3 has 14 amino acids. The CDR3 loop reads CASSLGAGSYEQYF. DNA for the CDR3: TGTGCCAGCAGCTTAGGGGCGGGATCCTACGAGCAGTACTTC.

The chain is built from TRBV7-2 and TRBJ2-1; 8 bases match TRBD1. The CDR3 has 14 amino acids. Germline V lookup: CDR1 SGHTA, CDR2 FQGNSA. Germline trimming cut 5 bases from V and 4 bases from J; bases unmatched to any gene: 4. This chain's CDR3 is CASSLGQVYNEQFF. The CDR3 DNA reads as TGTGCCAGCAGCCTGGGACAGGTTTACAATGAGCAGTTCTTC.

J is TRBJ2-7 and V is TRBV18; D may be TRBD2 (6 bases). The germline V and J ends were trimmed by 6 bases and 0 bases, with 18 bases remaining between them. CDR3 size: 16 residues. Germline V gives CDR1 KGHSH, CDR2 LQKENI. The CDR3 DNA reads TGTGCCAGCTCGCAGGGACCTAGCGCCAGCTCCTACGAGCAGTACTTC. This sequence encodes CASSQGPSASSYEQYF.

The chain links TRBV4-3 to TRBJ2-1, with 10 bases lining up with TRBD2. CDR1 is LGHNA and CDR2 is YSLEER in the germline V gene. Trimming removed 0 bases from V and 10 bases from J; junction bases left unmatched: 6. CDR3 length equals 15 residues. CDR3 nucleotides: TGCGCCAGCAGCCAAGAAGCGGGAGGGGCGAAGGAGCAGTTCTTC. Its protein product is CASSQEAGGAKEQFF.